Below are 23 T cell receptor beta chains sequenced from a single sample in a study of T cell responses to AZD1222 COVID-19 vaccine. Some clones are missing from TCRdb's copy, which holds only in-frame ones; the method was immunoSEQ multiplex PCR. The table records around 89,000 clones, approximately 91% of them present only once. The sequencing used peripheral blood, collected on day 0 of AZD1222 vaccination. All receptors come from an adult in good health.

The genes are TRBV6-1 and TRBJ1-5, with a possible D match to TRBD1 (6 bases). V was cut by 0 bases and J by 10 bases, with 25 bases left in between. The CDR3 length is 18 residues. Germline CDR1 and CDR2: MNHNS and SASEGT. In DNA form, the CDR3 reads TGTGCCAGCAGTGAAGCCCTTTCCCGCGTGGGGACATCAAGCCCCCAGCATTTT. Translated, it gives CASSEALSRVGTSSPQHF.

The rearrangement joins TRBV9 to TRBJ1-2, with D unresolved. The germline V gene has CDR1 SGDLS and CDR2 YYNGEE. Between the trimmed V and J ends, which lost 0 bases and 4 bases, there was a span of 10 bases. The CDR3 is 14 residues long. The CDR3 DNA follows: TGTGCCAGCAGCGTAGGAGGAAGGAGCTATGGCTACACCTTC. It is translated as CASSVGGRSYGYTF. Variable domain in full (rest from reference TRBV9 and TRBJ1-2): DSGVTQTPKHLITATGQRVTLRCSPRSGDLSVYWYQQSLDQGLQFLIQYYNGEERAKGNILERFSAQQFPDLHSELNLSSLELGDSALYFCASSVGGRSYGYTFGSGTRLTVV.

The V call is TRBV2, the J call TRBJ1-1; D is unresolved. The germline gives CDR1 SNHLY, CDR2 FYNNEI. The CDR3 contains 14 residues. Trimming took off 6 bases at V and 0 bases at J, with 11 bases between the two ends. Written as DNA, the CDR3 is TGTGCCAGCAGGTTACAACGAATGAACACTGAAGCTTTCTTT. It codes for CASRLQRMNTEAFF.

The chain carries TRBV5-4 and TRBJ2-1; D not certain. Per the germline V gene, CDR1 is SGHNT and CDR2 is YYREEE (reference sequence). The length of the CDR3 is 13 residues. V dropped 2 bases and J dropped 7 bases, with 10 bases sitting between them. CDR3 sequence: CASSFPSANEQFF. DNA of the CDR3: TGTGCCAGCAGCTTTCCCTCAGCGAATGAGCAGTTCTTC.

DNA for the CDR3: TGCAGCGTAGCAACAGGGACGGAAAAACAAGAGACCCAGTACTTC. It yields the protein CSVATGTEKQETQYF. The chain is built from TRBV29-1 and TRBJ2-5; the D gene is possibly TRBD1 (6 bases). The germline V gene encodes CDR1 SQVTM and CDR2 ANQGSEA. This CDR3 region has 15 residues. V gave up 6 bases and J gave up 2 bases, with 19 bases separating them.

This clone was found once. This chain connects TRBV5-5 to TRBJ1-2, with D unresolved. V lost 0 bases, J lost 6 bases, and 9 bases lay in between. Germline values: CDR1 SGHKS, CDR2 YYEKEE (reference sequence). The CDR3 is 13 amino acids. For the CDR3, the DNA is TGTGCCAGCAGCTTGGGCCAACTGGATGGCTACACCTTC. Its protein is CASSLGQLDGYTF.

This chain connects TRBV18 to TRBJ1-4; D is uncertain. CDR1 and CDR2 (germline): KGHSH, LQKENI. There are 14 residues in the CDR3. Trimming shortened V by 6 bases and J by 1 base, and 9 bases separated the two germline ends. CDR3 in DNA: TGTGCCAGCTCCCTCGCGGGAACTAATGAAAAACTGTTTTTT. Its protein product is CASSLAGTNEKLFF.

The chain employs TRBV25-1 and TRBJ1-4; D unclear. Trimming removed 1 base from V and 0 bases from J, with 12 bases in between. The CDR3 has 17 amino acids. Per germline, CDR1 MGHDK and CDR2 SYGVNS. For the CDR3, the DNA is TGTGCCAGCAGTGAATGGACGGGAGCTGCAACTAATGAAAAACTGTTTTTT. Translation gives CASSEWTGAATNEKLFF.

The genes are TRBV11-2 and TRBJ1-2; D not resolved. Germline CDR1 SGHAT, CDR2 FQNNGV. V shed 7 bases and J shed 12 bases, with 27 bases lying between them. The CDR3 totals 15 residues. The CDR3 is CASTQMGFESELHTF. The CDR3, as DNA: TGTGCCAGCACCCAGATGGGATTCGAGTCAGAATTGCACACCTTC.

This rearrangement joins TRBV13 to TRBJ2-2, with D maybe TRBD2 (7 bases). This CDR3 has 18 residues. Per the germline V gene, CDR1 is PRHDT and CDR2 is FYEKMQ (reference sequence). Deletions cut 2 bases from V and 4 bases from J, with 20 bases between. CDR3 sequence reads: CASSLTLRGAQGTGELFF. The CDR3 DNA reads TGTGCCAGCAGCTTAACGTTACGGGGGGCGCAGGGCACCGGGGAGCTGTTTTTT.

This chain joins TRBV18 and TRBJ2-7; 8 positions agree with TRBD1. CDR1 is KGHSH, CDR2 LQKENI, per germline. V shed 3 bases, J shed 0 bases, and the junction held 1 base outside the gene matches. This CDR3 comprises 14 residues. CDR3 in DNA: TGTGCCAGCTCACCCCAGGGGGCCTCCTACGAGCAGTACTTC. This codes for CASSPQGASYEQYF.

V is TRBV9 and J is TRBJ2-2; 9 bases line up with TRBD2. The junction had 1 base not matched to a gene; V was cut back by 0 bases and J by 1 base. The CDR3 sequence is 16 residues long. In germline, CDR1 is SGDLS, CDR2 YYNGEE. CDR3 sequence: CASSVGLAENTGELFF. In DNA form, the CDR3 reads TGTGCCAGCAGCGTAGGACTAGCGGAGAACACCGGGGAGCTGTTTTTT.

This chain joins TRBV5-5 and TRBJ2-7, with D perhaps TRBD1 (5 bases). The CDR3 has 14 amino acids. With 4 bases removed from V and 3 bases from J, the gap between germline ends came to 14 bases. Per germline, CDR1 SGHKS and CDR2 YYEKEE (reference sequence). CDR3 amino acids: CASSRDRVLYEQYF. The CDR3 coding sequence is TGTGCCAGCAGCCGAGACAGAGTCCTCTACGAGCAGTACTTC. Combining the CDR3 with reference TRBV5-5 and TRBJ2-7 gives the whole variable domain DAGVTQSPTHLIKTRGQQVTLRCSPISGHKSVSWYQQVLGQGPQFIFQYYEKEERGRGNFPDRFSARQFPNYSSELNVNALLLGDSALYLCASSRDRVLYEQYFGPGTRLTVT.

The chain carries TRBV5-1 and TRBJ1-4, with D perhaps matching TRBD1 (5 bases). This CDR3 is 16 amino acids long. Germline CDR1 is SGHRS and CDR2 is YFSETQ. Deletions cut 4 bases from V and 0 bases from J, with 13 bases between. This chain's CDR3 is CASSQGPGATNEKLFF. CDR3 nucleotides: TGCGCCAGCAGCCAGGGACCCGGTGCAACTAATGAAAAACTGTTTTTT.

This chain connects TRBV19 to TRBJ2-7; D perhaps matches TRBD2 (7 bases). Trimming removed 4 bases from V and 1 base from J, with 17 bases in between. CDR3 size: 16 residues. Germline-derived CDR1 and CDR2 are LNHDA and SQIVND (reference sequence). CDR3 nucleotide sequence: TGTGCCAGTAGTAACCCCCGGGGGGCCGGTTCCTACGAGCAGTACTTC. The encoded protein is CASSNPRGAGSYEQYF.

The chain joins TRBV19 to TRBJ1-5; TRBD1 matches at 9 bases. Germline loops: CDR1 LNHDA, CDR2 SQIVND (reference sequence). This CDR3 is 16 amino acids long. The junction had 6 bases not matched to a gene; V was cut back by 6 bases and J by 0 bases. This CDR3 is CASSFGTGYSNQPQHF. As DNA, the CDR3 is TGTGCCAGTAGCTTCGGGACAGGGTATAGCAATCAGCCCCAGCATTTT.

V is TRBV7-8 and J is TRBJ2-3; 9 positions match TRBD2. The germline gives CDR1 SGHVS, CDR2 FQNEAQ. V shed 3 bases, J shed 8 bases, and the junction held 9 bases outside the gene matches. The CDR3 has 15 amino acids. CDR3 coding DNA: TGTGCCAGCAGCTTCCCGTCTAGCGGGGTGGGTACGCAGTATTTT. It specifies CASSFPSSGVGTQYF.

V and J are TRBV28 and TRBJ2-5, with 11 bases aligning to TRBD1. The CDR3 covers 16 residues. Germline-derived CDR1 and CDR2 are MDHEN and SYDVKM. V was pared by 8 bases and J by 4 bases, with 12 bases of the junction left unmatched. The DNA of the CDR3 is TGTGCCAGCGGAACCTCGGGACAGGGGGTTTTAGAGACCCAGTACTTC. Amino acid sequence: CASGTSGQGVLETQYF.

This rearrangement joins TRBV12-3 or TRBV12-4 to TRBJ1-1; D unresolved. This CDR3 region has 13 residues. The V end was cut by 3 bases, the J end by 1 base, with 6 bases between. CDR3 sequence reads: CASSLSQNTEAFF. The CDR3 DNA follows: TGTGCCAGCAGTTTGTCCCAGAACACTGAAGCTTTCTTT.

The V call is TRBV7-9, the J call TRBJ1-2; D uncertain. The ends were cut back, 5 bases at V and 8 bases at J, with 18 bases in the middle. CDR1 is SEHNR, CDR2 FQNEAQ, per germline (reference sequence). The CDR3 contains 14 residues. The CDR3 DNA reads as TGTGCCAGCAGCCAGCAGGTACGGGCTTCGGGCTACACCTTC. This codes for CASSQQVRASGYTF.

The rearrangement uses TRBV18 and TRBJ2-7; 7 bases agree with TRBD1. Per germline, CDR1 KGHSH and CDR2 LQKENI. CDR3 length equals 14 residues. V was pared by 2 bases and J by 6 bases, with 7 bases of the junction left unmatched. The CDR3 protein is CASSPNGQAVEQYF. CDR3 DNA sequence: TGTGCCAGCTCACCAAATGGACAGGCGGTCGAGCAGTACTTC.

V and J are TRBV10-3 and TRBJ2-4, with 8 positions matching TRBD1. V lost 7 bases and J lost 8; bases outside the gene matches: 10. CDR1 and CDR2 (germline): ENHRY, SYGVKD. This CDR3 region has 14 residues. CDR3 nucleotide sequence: TGTGCCATCACCGATGGACAGGGTGGGGACATTCAGTACTTC. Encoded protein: CAITDGQGGDIQYF.

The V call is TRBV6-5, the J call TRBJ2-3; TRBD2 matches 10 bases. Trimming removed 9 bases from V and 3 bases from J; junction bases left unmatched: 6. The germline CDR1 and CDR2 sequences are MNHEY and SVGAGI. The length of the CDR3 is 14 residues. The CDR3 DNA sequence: TGTGCCAGTAATAGCGGGGGGTCGACAGATACGCAGTATTTT. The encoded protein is CASNSGGSTDTQYF.